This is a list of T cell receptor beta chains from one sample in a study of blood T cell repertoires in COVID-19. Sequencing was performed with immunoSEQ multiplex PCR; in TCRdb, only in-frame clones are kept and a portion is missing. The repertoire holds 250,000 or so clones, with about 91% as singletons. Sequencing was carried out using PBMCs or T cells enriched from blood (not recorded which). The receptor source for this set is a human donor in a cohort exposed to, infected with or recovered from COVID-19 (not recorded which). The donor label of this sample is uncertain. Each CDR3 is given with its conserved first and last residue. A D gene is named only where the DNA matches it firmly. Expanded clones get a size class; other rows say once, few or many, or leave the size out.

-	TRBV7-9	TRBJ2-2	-	CASSFEEGGTGELFF	TGTGCCAGCAGCTTCGAGGAAGGTGGCACCGGGGAGCTGTTTTTT
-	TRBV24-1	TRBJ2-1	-	CATSEPIGNYNEQFF	TGTGCCACCAGTGAGCCTATCGGGAACTACAATGAGCAGTTCTTC
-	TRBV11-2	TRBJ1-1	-	CASSLGGGLTEAFF	TGTGCCAGCAGCTTAGGGGGGGGTTTAACTGAAGCTTTCTTT
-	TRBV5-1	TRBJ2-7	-	CASSFGGLDHEQYF	TGCGCCAGCAGCTTTGGCGGCCTGGATCACGAGCAGTACTTC
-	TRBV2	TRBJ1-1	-	CASVLSNFMNTEAFF	TGTGCCAGCGTACTGTCTAACTTCATGAACACTGAAGCTTTCTTT
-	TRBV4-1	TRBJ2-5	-	CASSQEGAGVVETQYF	TGCGCCAGCAGCCAAGAGGGGGCAGGGGTGGTGGAGACCCAGTACTTC
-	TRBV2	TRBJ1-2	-	CASSEYYGYTF	TGTGCCAGCTCGGAGTACTATGGCTACACCTTC
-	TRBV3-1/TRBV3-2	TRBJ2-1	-	CASSQQGPYNEQFF	TGTGCCAGCAGCCAGCAGGGCCCCTACAATGAGCAGTTCTTC
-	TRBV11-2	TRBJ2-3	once	CASSPRRRTSTDTQYF	TGTGCCAGCAGCCCCCGACGACGGACTAGCACAGATACGCAGTATTTT
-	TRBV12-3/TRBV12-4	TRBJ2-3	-	CASRYGGSDTQYF	TGTGCCAGCCGATACGGGGGTTCAGATACGCAGTATTTT
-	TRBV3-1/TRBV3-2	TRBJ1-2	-	CASSQVPPDGNYGYTF	TGTGCCAGCAGCCAAGTCCCCCCCGACGGGAACTATGGCTACACCTTC
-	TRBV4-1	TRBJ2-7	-	CASSQVQSTYEQYF	TGCGCCAGCAGCCAGGTACAGAGTACCTACGAGCAGTACTTC
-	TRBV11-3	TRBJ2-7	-	CASSAGPGPYEQYF	TGTGCCAGCAGCGCGGGGCCGGGGCCTTACGAGCAGTACTTC
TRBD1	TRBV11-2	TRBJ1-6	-	CASSAPGQGSYNSPLHF	TGTGCCAGCAGCGCTCCGGGACAGGGCTCCTATAATTCACCCCTCCACTTT
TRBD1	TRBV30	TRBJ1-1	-	CAWRVKGQGIAEAFF	TGTGCCTGGAGGGTAAAGGGACAGGGGATCGCTGAAGCTTTCTTT
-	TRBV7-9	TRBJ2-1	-	CASSLTSSSSYNEQFF	TGTGCCAGCAGCTTGACTTCCTCAAGCTCCTACAATGAGCAGTTCTTC
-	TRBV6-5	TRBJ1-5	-	CASSYEGNQPQHF	TGTGCCAGCAGTTACGAGGGCAATCAGCCCCAGCATTTT
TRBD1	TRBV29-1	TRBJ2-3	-	CSVVFSGTGFTDTQYF	TGCAGCGTCGTATTCTCAGGGACAGGGTTCACAGATACGCAGTATTTT
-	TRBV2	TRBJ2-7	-	CASRGGASSYEQYF	TGTGCCAGCAGGGGCGGGGCAAGCTCCTACGAGCAGTACTTC
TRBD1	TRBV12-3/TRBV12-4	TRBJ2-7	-	CASSWAGGGQYF	TGTGCCAGCAGTTGGGCAGGGGGCGGCCAGTACTTC
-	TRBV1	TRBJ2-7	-	CTSSQDPSGSSTYEQYF	TGCACCAGCAGCCAAGATCCTAGCGGTTCTTCGACCTACGAGCAGTACTTC
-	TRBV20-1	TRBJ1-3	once	CSSRQGNTIYF	TGCAGTTCCCGACAGGGAAACACCATATATTTT
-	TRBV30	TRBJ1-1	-	CAWGPRTMNTEAFF	TGTGCCTGGGGGCCGAGAACGATGAACACTGAAGCTTTCTTT
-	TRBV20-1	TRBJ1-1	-	CSASRFRGGTEAFF	TGCAGTGCTAGTAGGTTTCGGGGTGGCACTGAAGCTTTCTTT
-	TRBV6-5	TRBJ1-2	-	CASSSRQILNYGYTF	TGTGCCAGCAGTTCCCGACAGATACTCAACTATGGCTACACCTTC
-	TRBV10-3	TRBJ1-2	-	CAISDVQVRYGYTF	TGTGCCATCAGTGACGTACAGGTCCGCTATGGCTACACCTTC
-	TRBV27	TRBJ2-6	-	CASSTTGSLSGANVLTF	TGTGCCAGCAGTACCACAGGGTCCCTCTCTGGGGCCAACGTCCTGACTTTC
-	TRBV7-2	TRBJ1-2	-	CASSLPRANYGYTF	TGTGCCAGCAGCCTACCCCGAGCTAACTATGGCTACACCTTC
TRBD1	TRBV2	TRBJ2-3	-	CASNTRQGGTDTQYF	TGTGCCAGCAATACTCGACAGGGCGGGACAGATACGCAGTATTTT
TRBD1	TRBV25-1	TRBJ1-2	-	CASSEWTGDFDYGYTF	TGTGCCAGCAGTGAATGGACAGGTGATTTCGACTATGGCTACACCTTC
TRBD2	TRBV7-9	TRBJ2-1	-	CASSLFILAGGINEQFF	TGTGCCAGCAGCCTGTTCATTCTAGCGGGGGGGATCAATGAGCAGTTCTTC
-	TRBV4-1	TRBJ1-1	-	CASSQGPGLSSEAFF	TGCGCCAGCAGCCAAGGGCCGGGACTCAGCTCTGAAGCTTTCTTT
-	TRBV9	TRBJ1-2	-	CASSVVSDSYGYTF	TGTGCCAGCAGCGTAGTTTCGGACAGCTATGGCTACACCTTC
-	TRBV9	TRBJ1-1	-	CASSGQLNTEAFF	TGTGCCAGCAGCGGACAGCTAAACACTGAAGCTTTCTTT
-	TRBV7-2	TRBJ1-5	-	CASSASSNQPQHF	TGTGCCAGCAGCGCAAGCTCCAATCAGCCCCAGCATTTT
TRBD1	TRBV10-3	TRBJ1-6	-	CAIKPDRVNSPLHF	TGTGCCATCAAACCCGACAGGGTTAATTCACCCCTCCACTTT
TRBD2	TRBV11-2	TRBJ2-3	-	CASSLDELAGATQYF	TGTGCCAGCAGCTTAGACGAACTAGCGGGGGCGACGCAGTATTTT
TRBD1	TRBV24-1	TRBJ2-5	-	CATSDLGTGGQETQYF	TGTGCCACCAGTGATCTGGGGACAGGGGGACAAGAGACCCAGTACTTC
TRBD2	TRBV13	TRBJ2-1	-	CASSPRGTSGYNEQFF	TGTGCCAGCAGCCCCAGGGGGACTAGCGGTTACAATGAGCAGTTCTTC
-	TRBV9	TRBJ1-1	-	CASSATAADTEAFF	TGTGCCAGCAGCGCGACAGCCGCGGACACTGAAGCTTTCTTT
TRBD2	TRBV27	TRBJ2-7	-	CASSLRAGGLYPLEQYF	TGTGCCAGCAGTTTAAGAGCGGGGGGCCTCTATCCGCTCGAGCAGTACTTC
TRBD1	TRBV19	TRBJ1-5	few	CASSRRTGTFSNQPQHF	TGTGCCAGTAGTAGGAGGACAGGGACATTTAGCAATCAGCCCCAGCATTTT
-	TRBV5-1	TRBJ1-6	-	CASTPRSGSNSPLHF	TGCGCCAGCACTCCGCGGTCGGGGTCTAATTCACCCCTCCACTTT
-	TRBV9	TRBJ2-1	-	CASTRDTSGYNEQFF	TGTGCCAGCACCCGGGACACCTCAGGGTACAATGAGCAGTTCTTC
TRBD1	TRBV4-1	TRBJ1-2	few	CASSPLGQGSNYGYTF	TGCGCCAGCAGCCCCTTGGGACAGGGCTCTAACTATGGCTACACCTTC
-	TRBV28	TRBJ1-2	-	CASRLGSEYYGYTF	TGTGCCAGCAGACTGGGGAGCGAGTACTATGGCTACACCTTC
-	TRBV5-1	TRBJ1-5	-	CASSFGTGWNQPQHF	TGCGCCAGCAGCTTCGGAACAGGGTGGAATCAGCCCCAGCATTTT
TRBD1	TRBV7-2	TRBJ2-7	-	CASSLGPGGYEQYF	TGTGCCAGCAGCTTAGGGCCAGGGGGCTACGAGCAGTACTTC
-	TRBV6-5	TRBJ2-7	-	CASGRGAHEQYF	TGTGCCAGCGGCCGGGGTGCCCACGAGCAGTACTTC
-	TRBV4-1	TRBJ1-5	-	CASSRTPGTVQPQHF	TGCGCCAGCAGCCGAACCCCAGGAACAGTACAGCCCCAGCATTTT